The 27 T cell receptor beta chains below were found in one sample sequenced in a study of vaccination and CD4 T cells after COVID-19. Scientists ran DNA taken from cultured CD4+ T cells through the Oncomine TCR Beta short-read assay for sequencing. From the PCR reads, TCRdb called clonotypes with MiXCR, one entry per CDR3 protein. The sample shows roughly 9,800 distinct CDR3 sequences, roughly 23% of them seen only once. Described treatment: roughly 11-day PBMC culture with coronavirus spike peptide pools or control peptides (ViraFEST assay). No antigen has been identified for these receptors. Sequences were derived from CD4+ T cells from blood, cultured in vitro, sampled before SARS-CoV-2 vaccination. Source of these receptors: a human donor who received a COVID-19 vaccine.

This clonotype is judged medium-sized (0.01 to 0.1%). V usage is TRBV20-1 and J usage is TRBJ1-2, with 9 bases aligning to TRBD1. The CDR3 length is 16 residues. CDR1 and CDR2 (germline): DFQATT, SNEGSKA (reference sequence). Unmatched junction bases numbered 10, after V lost 0 bases and J lost 5 bases. CDR3 coding DNA: TGCAGTGCTAGAGACCGAACAGGGGGCTTTTGGTATGGCTACACCTTC. This encodes CSARDRTGGFWYGYTF.

Only a few counts were recorded for this clonotype. The V and J genes are TRBV30 and TRBJ1-4, with 9 bases aligning to TRBD1. From germline, CDR1 is GTSNPN and CDR2 SVGIG (reference sequence). V was pared by 7 bases and J by 6 bases, with 6 bases of the junction left unmatched. This CDR3 is 13 amino acids long. The CDR3 spells CAFDRDRDEKLFF. The CDR3 DNA reads as TGTGCCTTCGACCGGGACAGGGATGAAAAACTGTTTTTT.

This clonotype was seen a handful of times. This chain connects TRBV19 to TRBJ1-1; tentatively, D is TRBD1 (5 bases). Trimming shortened V by 8 bases and J by 3 bases, and 19 bases separated the two germline ends. CDR3 size: 15 residues. Germline V gene data show CDR1 as LNHDA and CDR2 as SQIVND (reference sequence). DNA of the CDR3: TGTGCCAGTGGTTACTCCGACGGGACCCACACTGAAGCTTTCTTT. It is translated as CASGYSDGTHTEAFF.

This chain links TRBV10-1 with TRBJ2-2; 8 bases align to TRBD1. This CDR3 has 13 residues. V was clipped by 6 bases and J by 8 bases; unmatched bases: 5. Looked up from germline, CDR1 is WNHNN and CDR2 is SYGVQD (reference sequence). The CDR3, as DNA: TGCGCCAGCAGCCCGACAGGGGAGGGGGAGCTGTTTTTT. It codes for CASSPTGEGELFF.

This clonotype turned up a few times. The genes are TRBV10-3 and TRBJ2-3; TRBD2 agrees at 9 bases. Germline CDR1 and CDR2: ENHRY and SYGVKD. J was trimmed by 4 bases and V by 4 bases; bases with no gene match: 6. This CDR3 has 15 residues. CDR3 nucleotides: TGTGCCATCAGTGGAGCCAGCGGGGGGTCAGATACGCAGTATTTT. This sequence encodes CAISGASGGSDTQYF.

Written as DNA, the CDR3 is TGTGCCAGCTCCCTGTTAGCGGGCTCGTACCAAGAGACCCAGTACTTC. Encoded protein: CASSLLAGSYQETQYF. The gene calls are TRBV18 and TRBJ2-5; 7 nucleotides align to TRBD2. CDR1 is KGHSH, CDR2 LQKENI, per germline. Trimming cost V 6 bases and J 0 bases; bases outside gene matches: 10. This CDR3 contains 16 residues.

The table lists this clonotype with a few counts. CDR3 nucleotide sequence: TGCGCCAGCAGCTTGAGATTGAACACTGAAGCTTTCTTT. Its protein is CASSLRLNTEAFF. The chain carries TRBV5-1 and TRBJ1-1; D is unresolved. The CDR3 covers 13 residues. The germline CDR1 and CDR2 sequences are SGHRS and YFSETQ. Trimming left V 1 base short and J 0 bases short, with 4 bases between. Full variable domain (rest looked up from reference TRBV5-1 and TRBJ1-1): KAGVTQTPRYLIKTRGQQVTLSCSPISGHRSVSWYQQTPGQGLQFLFEYFSETQRNKGNFPGRFSGRQFSNSRSEMNVSTLELGDSALYLCASSLRLNTEAFFGQGTRLTVV.

V usage is TRBV5-1 and J usage is TRBJ1-2; D unclear. V was shortened by 0 bases and J by 8 bases, with 5 bases between the two germline ends. Germline V lookup: CDR1 SGHRS, CDR2 YFSETQ. CDR3 length equals 11 residues. The CDR3 here is CASSLGMGYTF. The CDR3 coding sequence is TGCGCCAGCAGCTTGGGGATGGGCTACACCTTC. Full variable domain (outside the CDR3, taken from reference TRBV5-1 and TRBJ1-2): KAGVTQTPRYLIKTRGQQVTLSCSPISGHRSVSWYQQTPGQGLQFLFEYFSETQRNKGNFPGRFSGRQFSNSRSEMNVSTLELGDSALYLCASSLGMGYTFGSGTRLTVV.

This clonotype was counted only a few times. This chain joins TRBV20-1 and TRBJ2-7; no clear D. CDR1 is DFQATT, CDR2 SNEGSKA, per germline (reference sequence). The CDR3 is 10 residues long. CDR3 coding DNA: TGCAGGGTTTTCCCCTACGAGCAGTACTTC. This sequence encodes CRVFPYEQYF.

This clonotype was counted between two and nine times. The rearrangement uses TRBV7-8 and TRBJ2-2; TRBD2 agrees at 9 bases. Germline CDR1 SGHVS, CDR2 FQNEAQ. This CDR3 is 16 amino acids long. The V and J ends lost 5 bases and 0 bases, in that order; junction bases with no gene match: 4. The CDR3 region has the DNA TGTGCCAGCAGCGTCAGACTAGCGGCGAACACCGGGGAGCTGTTTTTT. This gives the protein CASSVRLAANTGELFF.

This chain links TRBV10-3 with TRBJ1-1, with 8 bases fitting TRBD1. CDR1 ENHRY and CDR2 SYGVKD come from the germline V gene. Germline trimming cut 5 bases from V and 0 bases from J; bases unmatched to any gene: 5. CDR3 length equals 15 residues. Here the CDR3 DNA reads TGTGCCATCAGTAATGGACAGGGTTTGAACACTGAAGCTTTCTTT. Its protein product is CAISNGQGLNTEAFF.

The sample holds a few counts of this clonotype. V usage is TRBV7-9 and J usage is TRBJ2-3, with 7 positions matching TRBD2. The germline V gene has CDR1 SEHNR and CDR2 FQNEAQ (reference sequence). The CDR3 consists of 13 residues. After removal of 1 base from V and 8 bases from J, the junction contained 3 bases not matched to a gene. The CDR3 nucleotides read TGTGCCAGCAGCTTAGGGGGGAGGGGTACGCAGTATTTT. Amino acid sequence: CASSLGGRGTQYF.

This clonotype was counted between two and nine times. The chain carries TRBV14 and TRBJ1-6, with D unclear. This CDR3 contains 13 residues. Germline V lookup: CDR1 SGHDN, CDR2 FVKESK. Trimming cost V 1 base and J 9 bases, with 7 bases left between them. The CDR3 spells CASSQVPGSPLHF. The CDR3, as DNA: TGTGCCAGCAGCCAAGTTCCAGGTTCACCCCTCCACTTT.

This chain connects TRBV12-3 or TRBV12-4 to TRBJ1-2; 8 bases match TRBD1. The CDR3 is 14 amino acids. Trimming removed 5 bases from V and 6 bases from J; junction bases left unmatched: 8. CDR3: CASSKTEQGDGYTF. DNA for the CDR3: TGTGCCAGCAGTAAAACGGAACAGGGGGATGGCTACACCTTC.

The chain couples TRBV12-3 or TRBV12-4 to TRBJ1-3; D possibly corresponds to TRBD1 (5 bases). The length of the CDR3 is 14 residues. The germline V and J ends were trimmed by 6 bases and 3 bases, with 12 bases remaining between them. CDR3 protein: CASSTVGGGNTIYF. The DNA for the CDR3 is TGTGCCAGCAGCACGGTGGGGGGTGGAAACACCATATATTTT.

The CDR3 DNA sequence: TGTGCCAGCAGATCGAAGGCCGGGGGCGGAAGAACCCACTTTGGTGAAAAACTGTTTTTT. Translation: CASRSKAGGGRTHFGEKLFF. The chain is built from TRBV6-1 and TRBJ1-4; D might be TRBD1 (6 bases). Trimming pared 6 bases from V and 7 bases from J, leaving 33 bases between. CDR3 length: 20 amino acids. Germline V gene data show CDR1 as MNHNS and CDR2 as SASEGT.

The chain employs TRBV19 and TRBJ2-3; D is undetermined. With 3 bases removed from V and 2 bases from J, the gap between germline ends came to 9 bases. The CDR3 totals 14 residues. CDR1 and CDR2 from the germline V gene are LNHDA and SQIVND (reference sequence). The CDR3 nucleotides are TGTGCCAGTAGTATTGGGTACGCCACAGATACGCAGTATTTT. This gives the protein CASSIGYATDTQYF.

This clonotype was seen more than once but under ten times. V gene TRBV6-1 combines with J gene TRBJ1-2; TRBD1 matches at 10 bases. Germline assignment: CDR1 MNHNS and CDR2 SASEGT. The CDR3 totals 14 residues. Unmatched junction bases numbered 9, after V lost 6 bases and J lost 8 bases. Here the CDR3 reads CASSVGTGAWGYTF. In DNA form, the CDR3 reads TGTGCCAGCAGCGTCGGGACAGGGGCTTGGGGCTACACCTTC.

The chain is built from TRBV29-1 and TRBJ2-5, with 12 bases that match TRBD2. J gave up 0 bases and V 6 bases, and 11 bases lay outside the gene matches. This CDR3 is built from 17 residues. Per the germline V gene, CDR1 is SQVTM and CDR2 is ANQGSEA. The CDR3, as DNA: TGCAGCGTGGGCCGACTAGCGGGGGCTCAGTACCAAGAGACCCAGTACTTC. Amino acids: CSVGRLAGAQYQETQYF.

V and J are TRBV30 and TRBJ1-2; no definite D call. The CDR3 totals 12 residues. V lost 3 bases to trimming and J lost 4 bases, with 9 bases between them. In germline, CDR1 is GTSNPN, CDR2 SVGIG (reference sequence). Written as DNA, the CDR3 is TGTGCCTGGAGGCGGTGGACCTATGGCTACACCTTC. Amino acid sequence: CAWRRWTYGYTF.

This clonotype appeared a few times. V gene TRBV24-1 combines with J gene TRBJ2-7; D may be TRBD2 (7 bases). Germline V CDR1 and CDR2: KGHDR, SFDVKD. The V gene lost 4 bases and the J gene lost 2 bases, with 20 bases spanning the gap. The CDR3 is 17 residues long. CDR3 nucleotide sequence: TGTGCCACCAGTGACCCGGGGGGCCCGGGGGGAACCTACGAGCAGTACTTC. Protein: CATSDPGGPGGTYEQYF.

The chain carries TRBV20-1 and TRBJ2-1; 10 nucleotides agree with TRBD2. This CDR3 comprises 14 residues. The germline gives CDR1 DFQATT, CDR2 SNEGSKA (reference sequence). After removal of 2 bases from V and 8 bases from J, the junction contained 6 bases not matched to a gene. In DNA, the CDR3 is TGCAGTGCTAGACTCCCTAGCGGGGGTGATGAGCAGTTCTTC. Translation gives CSARLPSGGDEQFF.

By its share, this clonotype is medium-sized (0.01 to 0.1%). This chain links TRBV20-1 with TRBJ1-2; D may be TRBD1 (5 bases). Looked up from germline, CDR1 is DFQATT and CDR2 is SNEGSKA (reference sequence). V was pared by 3 bases and J by 3 bases, with 20 bases between. The CDR3 contains 16 residues. The DNA of the CDR3 is TGCAGTGCTAGTCCCCCGACGCGTACAGGCTACTATGGCTACACCTTC. Translating gives CSASPPTRTGYYGYTF.

The chain couples TRBV19 to TRBJ2-5; tentatively, D is TRBD1 (6 bases). Germline V lookup: CDR1 LNHDA, CDR2 SQIVND (reference sequence). The CDR3 has 14 amino acids. V lost 1 base to trimming and J lost 5 bases, with 11 bases between them. CDR3 sequence: CASSIGGRRETQYF. The CDR3 bases are TGTGCCAGTAGTATAGGGGGGCGACGGGAGACCCAGTACTTC. Drawing the rest from reference TRBV19 and TRBJ2-5, the complete variable domain is DGGITQSPKYLFRKEGQNVTLSCEQNLNHDAMYWYRQDPGQGLRLIYYSQIVNDFQKGDIAEGYSVSREKKESFPLTVTSAQKNPTAFYLCASSIGGRRETQYFGPGTRLLVL.

The chain links TRBV7-9 to TRBJ2-1; TRBD1 might be the D (6 bases). Germline assignment: CDR1 SEHNR and CDR2 FQNEAQ (reference sequence). The V end lost 1 base, the J end lost 15 bases, and 16 bases lay between the germline ends. This CDR3 spans 13 amino acids. As DNA, the CDR3 is TGTGCCAGCAGCTTAGTAGGTGGGGGCTATAGGTTCTTC. Its protein product is CASSLVGGGYRFF.

The rearrangement uses TRBV19 and TRBJ1-2; 9 bases agree with TRBD1. V shed 6 bases and J 6 bases; nucleotides not matched to a gene: 11. The V gene's germline CDR1 is LNHDA and CDR2 SQIVND (reference sequence). The CDR3 consists of 15 residues. The CDR3 bases are TGTGCCAGTAGCCCGACCAGGGACAGGGACCATGGCTACACCTTC. Translating gives CASSPTRDRDHGYTF.

The V gene is TRBV6-4, the J gene TRBJ1-5; the match to TRBD1 covers 9 bases. J lost 3 bases, V lost 0 bases, and 3 bases had no gene match. Germline CDR1 and CDR2: MRHNA and SNTAGT. The CDR3 runs 16 residues. This CDR3 reads CASSDSQGAINQPQHF. For the CDR3, the DNA is TGTGCCAGCAGTGACTCACAGGGGGCGATCAATCAGCCCCAGCATTTT.